This is a list of T cell receptor beta chains from one sample in a study of blood T cell repertoires in COVID-19. Here immunoSEQ multiplex PCR was the method, and the copy in TCRdb shows in-frame clones only, minus some. The profile shows a few hundred thousand clones, 65% to 90% of them singletons. Sequences were obtained from peripheral blood. Every receptor here comes from a human donor in a cohort sampled during active COVID-19. Both conserved end residues are part of each CDR3. D genes are given only for firm matches. Part of the rows lack a size; the others show once, few, many or a class for expanded clones.

D gene,clone size,J gene,V gene,CDR3 protein,CDR3 DNA
-,-,TRBJ2-6,TRBV7-2,CALVATGVIGANVLTF,TGTGCCCTCGTGGCAACGGGAGTCATCGGGGCCAACGTCCTGACTTTC
TRBD1,-,TRBJ1-2,TRBV2,CASTFSRTGTGGYTF,TGTGCCAGCACGTTTAGTAGGACAGGGACTGGTGGCTACACCTTC
-,-,TRBJ2-2,TRBV6-5,CASGGRGTGELFF,TGTGCCAGCGGGGGGAGAGGGACCGGGGAGCTGTTTTTT
TRBD1,-,TRBJ2-7,TRBV19,CASSMKGANEQYF,TGTGCCAGTAGTATGAAGGGGGCGAACGAGCAGTACTTC
-,-,TRBJ1-2,TRBV3-1/TRBV3-2,CASSQGVGNGYTF,TGTGCCAGCAGCCAAGGAGTCGGGAATGGCTACACCTTC
-,many,TRBJ2-1,TRBV27,CASSLDGSPYNEQFF,TGTGCCAGCAGTTTAGACGGGAGTCCCTACAATGAGCAGTTCTTC
-,few,TRBJ1-6,TRBV4-1,CASSLREGGTGSPLHF,TGCGCCAGCAGCCTCCGGGAGGGAGGTACGGGTTCACCCCTCCACTTT
TRBD2,-,TRBJ2-3,TRBV4-1,CASSQDKSLAGSTDTQYF,TGCGCCAGCAGCCAAGATAAAAGTTTAGCGGGGAGCACAGATACGCAGTATTTT
TRBD2,-,TRBJ2-1,TRBV9,CASSATGGPYNEQFF,TGTGCCAGCAGTGCTACGGGGGGACCCTACAATGAGCAGTTCTTC
-,-,TRBJ2-7,TRBV5-1,CASSFGGNSYEQYF,TGCGCCAGCAGCTTCGGCGGGAACTCCTACGAGCAGTACTTC
-,-,TRBJ2-7,TRBV30,CAWTGVLVYEQYF,TGTGCCTGGACAGGGGTCCTTGTCTACGAGCAGTACTTC
-,-,TRBJ2-7,TRBV4-1,CASSQVGEFYEQYF,TGCGCCAGCAGCCAAGTGGGCGAGTTTTACGAGCAGTACTTC
-,-,TRBJ2-7,TRBV6-1,CASSEVMGFYEQYF,TGTGCCAGCAGTGAAGTTATGGGCTTCTACGAGCAGTACTTC
TRBD1,few,TRBJ1-1,TRBV3-1/TRBV3-2,CASSQVWQGGTEAFF,TGTGCCAGCAGCCAAGTCTGGCAGGGGGGCACTGAAGCTTTCTTT
TRBD1,-,TRBJ2-7,TRBV5-1,CASSLVTGLREQYF,TGCGCCAGCAGCTTGGTGACAGGGCTGAGGGAGCAGTACTTC